Listed below are T cell receptor beta chains from one sample, sequenced in a study of T cells after yellow fever vaccination. Using its own MiXCR run on the 5' RACE reads, TCRdb lists one record per CDR3 protein. Found here are 150,000 to 200,000 distinct CDR3 sequences, 9.5% to 11% of them singletons; the top ten hold 35% to 40%. The material sequenced was CD8+ T cells sorted from PBMCs, taken 15 days after the yellow fever booster vaccination. These receptors were taken from a man aged 18 to 35 who received the YFV17D yellow fever vaccine. CDR3s include the opening cysteine and the closing phenylalanine or tryptophan.

cdr3_aa: CASNPQGFYGYTF; v_call: TRBV6-1; cdr3_length: 13; j_call: TRBJ1-2
cdr3_aa: CASSQRDPSSYNSPLHF; v_call: TRBV4-3; cdr3_length: 17; j_call: TRBJ1-6
cdr3_aa: CSVEVRERLNEQFF; v_call: TRBV29-1; cdr3_length: 14; j_call: TRBJ2-1
cdr3_aa: CSVEQFNYGYTF; v_call: TRBV29-1; cdr3_length: 12; j_call: TRBJ1-2
cdr3_aa: CASSLTGGTETQYF; v_call: TRBV7-3; cdr3_length: 14; j_call: TRBJ2-5
cdr3_aa: CASSIRGARNEKLFF; v_call: TRBV19; cdr3_length: 15; j_call: TRBJ1-4
cdr3_aa: CASSSAPGQGGWAGETQYF; v_call: TRBV7-9; cdr3_length: 19; j_call: TRBJ2-5
cdr3_aa: CASSLEFGQGMGETQYF; v_call: TRBV5-4; cdr3_length: 17; j_call: TRBJ2-5
cdr3_aa: CASSYSQQGSYNEQFF; v_call: TRBV6-6; cdr3_length: 16; j_call: TRBJ2-1
cdr3_aa: CASSPSGGSSSYEQYF; v_call: TRBV12-3/TRBV12-4; cdr3_length: 16; j_call: TRBJ2-7
cdr3_aa: CASSFRDFGELFF; v_call: TRBV11-2; cdr3_length: 13; j_call: TRBJ2-2
cdr3_aa: CASSLSRGGVGYTF; v_call: TRBV27; cdr3_length: 14; j_call: TRBJ1-2
cdr3_aa: CATTEGGVNEKLFF; v_call: TRBV6-6; cdr3_length: 14; j_call: TRBJ1-4
cdr3_aa: CASSSFRRFGGDEKLFF; v_call: TRBV7-8; cdr3_length: 17; j_call: TRBJ1-4
cdr3_aa: CASSMGTPNQPQHF; v_call: TRBV7-9; cdr3_length: 14; j_call: TRBJ1-5
cdr3_aa: CASSFQTGAPYEQYF; v_call: TRBV9; cdr3_length: 15; j_call: TRBJ2-7
cdr3_aa: CASSQETRTDTQYF; v_call: TRBV4-1; cdr3_length: 14; j_call: TRBJ2-3
cdr3_aa: CASSYSSRLAYEQYF; v_call: TRBV6-5; cdr3_length: 15; j_call: TRBJ2-7
cdr3_aa: CASSIKRGGTGELFF; v_call: TRBV19; cdr3_length: 15; j_call: TRBJ2-2
cdr3_aa: CSVAGAPLQETQYF; v_call: TRBV29-1; cdr3_length: 14; j_call: TRBJ2-5
cdr3_aa: CASSLDGRRGSTDTQYF; v_call: TRBV11-2; cdr3_length: 17; j_call: TRBJ2-3
cdr3_aa: CASSDLAGGPETEYF; v_call: TRBV6-1; cdr3_length: 15; j_call: TRBJ2-5
cdr3_aa: CASSLVWDRHSGANVLTF; v_call: TRBV5-1; cdr3_length: 18; j_call: TRBJ2-6
cdr3_aa: CASSPSGAGGREQYF; v_call: TRBV5-5; cdr3_length: 15; j_call: TRBJ2-7
cdr3_aa: CASRQGGGTEAFF; v_call: TRBV19; cdr3_length: 13; j_call: TRBJ1-1
cdr3_aa: CASSWEGLAGALSTDTQYF; v_call: TRBV5-5; cdr3_length: 19; j_call: TRBJ2-3
cdr3_aa: CASSLRRGEQFF; v_call: TRBV12-3/TRBV12-4; cdr3_length: 12; j_call: TRBJ2-1
cdr3_aa: CASSLDPAFYGYTF; v_call: TRBV7-2; cdr3_length: 14; j_call: TRBJ1-2
cdr3_aa: CASSPPDSYIQYF; v_call: TRBV5-1; cdr3_length: 13; j_call: TRBJ2-4
cdr3_aa: CASTTLGLAKNIQYF; v_call: TRBV12-3/TRBV12-4; cdr3_length: 15; j_call: TRBJ2-4
cdr3_aa: CASSDGGLGYNEQFF; v_call: TRBV6-4; cdr3_length: 15; j_call: TRBJ2-1
cdr3_aa: CASSPYLAGGTYEQYF; v_call: TRBV7-8; cdr3_length: 16; j_call: TRBJ2-7